Following are 12 T cell receptor beta chains from one sample sequenced in a study of T cell responses to AZD1222 COVID-19 vaccine. Assay: immunoSEQ multiplex PCR; the TCRdb copy retains only in-frame clones and omits some. The table lists about 150,000 clones, approximately 83% of them singletons. This sample comprised peripheral blood, obtained on day 0 of AZD1222 vaccination. Source of these receptors: an adult in good health.

The rearrangement joins TRBV9 to TRBJ2-2; 14 nucleotides match TRBD2. The CDR3 extends over 18 amino acids. In germline, CDR1 is SGDLS, CDR2 YYNGEE. After removal of 4 bases from V and 0 bases from J, the junction contained 5 bases not matched to a gene. The DNA for the CDR3 is TGTGCCAGCAGCCCCCGGACTAGCGGGGGGTCGAACACCGGGGAGCTGTTTTTT. Translation: CASSPRTSGGSNTGELFF.

This clone was detected only once. The chain combines TRBV6-5 with TRBJ2-2; D gene uncertain. The CDR3 length is 12 residues. The V gene lost 7 bases and the J gene lost 8 bases, with 11 bases spanning the gap. CDR1 is MNHEY, CDR2 SVGAGI, per germline. DNA of the CDR3: TGTGCCAGCAATGGGGTTGGAGGGGAGCTGTTTTTT. Translated: CASNGVGGELFF.

This clone was detected once. J is TRBJ1-2 and V is TRBV5-1, with 7 bases identical to TRBD1. CDR1 SGHRS and CDR2 YFSETQ come from the germline V gene. The CDR3 is made up of 14 amino acids. Losses at the gene ends were 5 bases for V and 4 bases for J; bases not matched to a gene: 8. As DNA, the CDR3 is TGCGCCAGCAGAGTCGAAGGGGGCACCTATGGCTACACCTTC. This sequence encodes CASRVEGGTYGYTF.

The count of this clone is one. CDR3 protein: CASSPGESGYTF. In nucleotides, the CDR3 is TGTGCCAGCTCACCGGGGGAATCCGGCTACACCTTC. The chain couples TRBV18 to TRBJ1-2; TRBD1 is a possible D gene (5 bases). Germline CDR1 reads KGHSH; CDR2 reads LQKENI. Trimming removed 3 bases from V and 8 bases from J, with 10 bases in between. This CDR3 spans 12 amino acids.

This chain uses TRBV11-3 with TRBJ2-3; 8 nucleotides align to TRBD2. From germline, CDR1 is SGHNT and CDR2 YENEEA. The CDR3 is made up of 16 amino acids. V lost 5 bases to trimming and J lost 8 bases; unmatched junction nucleotides: 15. The CDR3 DNA reads as TGTGCCAGCAGCCCCGACTATCGGGGGGGCCGTGGTACGCAGTATTTT. Encoded protein: CASSPDYRGGRGTQYF.

The gene calls are TRBV18 and TRBJ1-5; no reliable D call. The germline V and J ends were trimmed by 3 bases and 4 bases, with 7 bases remaining between them. This CDR3 is 13 amino acids long. Germline V lookup: CDR1 KGHSH, CDR2 LQKENI. CDR3: CASSPGRNQPQHF. CDR3 DNA: TGTGCCAGCTCACCGGGCAGGAATCAGCCCCAGCATTTT.

V and J are TRBV28 and TRBJ1-1; the D gene is possibly TRBD1 (6 bases). Germline V gives CDR1 MDHEN, CDR2 SYDVKM. Trimming left V 2 bases short and J 1 base short, with 14 bases between. The CDR3 totals 16 residues. CDR3 amino acids: CASSLTRLGQNTEAFF. The CDR3 coding sequence is TGTGCCAGCAGTTTAACTCGGTTGGGACAGAACACTGAAGCTTTCTTT.

The chain is built from TRBV6-5 and TRBJ2-1; D is ambiguous. The CDR3 has 15 residues. Per germline, CDR1 MNHEY and CDR2 SVGAGI. The V gene lost 2 bases and the J gene lost 8 bases, with 16 bases spanning the gap. The CDR3 DNA reads TGTGCCAGCAGTTACGGCTCCCCACCCCTTGATGAGCAGTTCTTC. Its protein is CASSYGSPPLDEQFF.

The rearrangement uses TRBV2 and TRBJ2-4, with no clear D. This CDR3 region has 13 residues. V lost 2 bases and J 3 bases, leaving 5 bases between the germline ends. The germline V gene has CDR1 SNHLY and CDR2 FYNNEI. The CDR3 region has the DNA TGTGCCAGCAGTGAATTGAGCAAAAACATTCAGTACTTC. This translates into CASSELSKNIQYF.

The rearrangement links TRBV6-5 to TRBJ1-6; the match to TRBD1 covers 9 bases. This CDR3 has 15 amino acids. V lost 2 bases, J lost 7 bases, and 3 bases stayed unmatched. Per the germline V gene, CDR1 is MNHEY and CDR2 is SVGAGI. Here the CDR3 DNA reads TGTGCCAGCAGTTACGGCGGACAGGGGAATTCACCCCTCCACTTT. Translating gives CASSYGGQGNSPLHF.

The chain employs TRBV3-1 (or the pseudogene TRBV3-2) and TRBJ2-2, with D hard to call. The CDR3 sequence is 13 residues long. Trimming removed 4 bases at V and 3 bases at J, with 6 bases between. From germline, CDR1 is LGHDT and CDR2 YNNKEL (reference sequence). In DNA, the CDR3 is TGTGCCAGCAGCCCTGGACACACCGGGGAGCTGTTTTTT. Encoded protein: CASSPGHTGELFF.

The chain combines TRBV7-8 with TRBJ1-5; D might be TRBD1 (6 bases). The V end was cut by 1 base, the J end by 6 bases, with 13 bases between. This CDR3 comprises 15 residues. Germline CDR1 is SGHVS and CDR2 is FQNEAQ. The CDR3 protein is CASSLERGASQPQHF. The CDR3 nucleotides read TGTGCCAGCAGCTTAGAAAGGGGGGCGAGTCAGCCCCAGCATTTT.